This TCR beta chain was identified in a study of blood T cell repertoires in COVID-19. Study-wide context: Researchers got acute and convalescent COVID-19 samples from the United States, Italy and Spain. The analysed material was cDNA or gDNA that came from T cells, B-cell-depleted T cells, or PBMCs.

This CDR3 region has 16 residues. With V trimmed by 4 bases and J by 5 bases, 12 bases remained unmatched. Germline V gene data show CDR1 as SGHRS and CDR2 as YFSETQ. Original data processing: Amplification with reference gene primers provided the estimates of nucleated cell counts. Method: immunoSEQ multiplex PCR; TCRdb's copy keeps in-frame clones and lacks some. V, J and clone size are those of that table, while D and trimming were read from the DNA. The table records approximately 120,000 clones, about 82% of them present only once. The sample consisted of peripheral blood. The chain recombines TRBV5-1 with TRBJ2-1, with 7 bases lining up with TRBD2. The source of this sequence is a human donor in a cohort sampled during active COVID-19. As DNA, the CDR3 is TGCGCCAGCAGCCCTGAACTAGCGCCGCCACACAATGAGCAGTTCTTC. Translated: CASSPELAPPHNEQFF. The complete variable domain, with remaining parts taken from reference TRBV5-1 and TRBJ2-1, reads KAGVTQTPRYLIKTRGQQVTLSCSPISGHRSVSWYQQTPGQGLQFLFEYFSETQRNKGNFPGRFSGRQFSNSRSEMNVSTLELGDSALYLCASSPELAPPHNEQFFGPGTRLTVL.